Listed below are T cell receptor beta chains from one sample, sequenced in a study of blood T cell repertoires in COVID-19. The table came from immunoSEQ multiplex PCR; TCRdb's copy has only in-frame clones and leaves some out. The data hold about 150,000 clones, with approximately 78% observed a single time. The material sequenced was peripheral blood. These receptors all stem from a man older than 75 with acute or convalescent COVID-19. CDR3s include the opening cysteine and the closing phenylalanine or tryptophan. D genes are given only for firm matches. Part of the rows lack a size; the others show once, few, many or a class for expanded clones.

CDR3 length: 16
D gene: NA
V gene: TRBV19
clone size: NA
J gene: TRBJ1-4
CDR3 DNA: TGTGCCAGTAGTATAGTTTTGACAGCAACTAATGAAAAACTGTTTTTT
CDR3 protein: CASSIVLTATNEKLFF

CDR3 length: 15
D gene: NA
V gene: TRBV30
clone size: once
J gene: TRBJ2-3
CDR3 DNA: TGTGCCTGGGGGCCCAACACCCCCGGCACAGATACGCAGTATTTT
CDR3 protein: CAWGPNTPGTDTQYF

CDR3 length: 16
D gene: NA
V gene: TRBV14
clone size: NA
J gene: TRBJ1-6
CDR3 DNA: TGTGCCAGCAGCCACACGGGCGGGTTTGGCAATTCACCCCTCCACTTT
CDR3 protein: CASSHTGGFGNSPLHF

CDR3 length: 17
D gene: TRBD1
V gene: TRBV27
clone size: few
J gene: TRBJ1-1
CDR3 DNA: TGTGCCAGCAGTTTTAGCAGGGGGCAAGGACGGAACACTGAAGCTTTCTTT
CDR3 protein: CASSFSRGQGRNTEAFF

CDR3 length: 15
D gene: NA
V gene: TRBV5-1
clone size: NA
J gene: TRBJ2-5
CDR3 DNA: TGCGCCAGCAGCGAGAACACAGGCGGCCAGAGGACCCAGTACTTC
CDR3 protein: CASSENTGGQRTQYF

CDR3 length: 15
D gene: NA
V gene: TRBV6-1
clone size: NA
J gene: TRBJ1-3
CDR3 DNA: TGTGCCAGCAGTGAAGCACCGGGACAAGGAAACACCATATATTTT
CDR3 protein: CASSEAPGQGNTIYF

CDR3 length: 13
D gene: TRBD2
V gene: TRBV7-2
clone size: NA
J gene: TRBJ2-1
CDR3 DNA: TGTGCCAGCAGCGTACAAACTAGCGATGAGCAGTTCTTC
CDR3 protein: CASSVQTSDEQFF

CDR3 length: 14
D gene: NA
V gene: TRBV15
clone size: once
J gene: TRBJ2-7
CDR3 DNA: TGTGCCACCAGCAGGGGGGACTCTACCTACGAGCAGTACTTC
CDR3 protein: CATSRGDSTYEQYF

CDR3 length: 11
D gene: NA
V gene: TRBV6-5
clone size: NA
J gene: TRBJ1-5
CDR3 DNA: TGTGCCAGCAGTTTGGGCCAGCCCCAGCATTTT
CDR3 protein: CASSLGQPQHF

CDR3 length: 15
D gene: TRBD1
V gene: TRBV2
clone size: NA
J gene: TRBJ2-2
CDR3 DNA: TGTGCCAGCAGGGAAGACAGGGGAAACACCGGGGAGCTGTTTTTT
CDR3 protein: CASREDRGNTGELFF

CDR3 length: 13
D gene: NA
V gene: TRBV12-3/TRBV12-4
clone size: few
J gene: TRBJ1-1
CDR3 DNA: TGTGCCAGCAGTTTAAGGAGGAACACTGAAGCTTTCTTT
CDR3 protein: CASSLRRNTEAFF

CDR3 length: 16
D gene: TRBD1
V gene: TRBV5-1
clone size: NA
J gene: TRBJ2-3
CDR3 DNA: TGCGCCAGCAGCTTGGTAGGGGGACAGGGCACAGATACGCAGTATTTT
CDR3 protein: CASSLVGGQGTDTQYF

CDR3 length: 13
D gene: NA
V gene: TRBV30
clone size: NA
J gene: TRBJ1-1
CDR3 DNA: TGTGCCTGGAGAGTGAGAGTGAACACTGAAGCTTTCTTT
CDR3 protein: CAWRVRVNTEAFF

CDR3 length: 13
D gene: TRBD1
V gene: TRBV11-3
clone size: NA
J gene: TRBJ2-7
CDR3 DNA: TGTGCCAGCAGCTTATCACCAGGGGGCACGCAGTACTTC
CDR3 protein: CASSLSPGGTQYF